Listed below are T cell receptor beta chains from one sample, sequenced in a study of blood T cells in healthy people across ages. TCRdb re-called the 5' RACE reads with MiXCR, one entry per CDR3 protein. The sample lists 1.5 million to 1.9 million distinct CDR3 sequences, less than 45% occurring once. The sample taken for sequencing was blood. Every receptor here comes from a woman aged 18-35 years in good health. The CDR3 runs from the conserved cysteine through the conserved F or W. The D gene is left open where the match is weak. Clone size is stated in some rows and not others, as once, few, many or a class when expanded.

size,J,D,V,CDR3,DNA
NA,TRBJ1-5,NA,TRBV12-3/TRBV12-4,CASRAGNQPQHF,TGTGCCAGCAGAGCGGGCAATCAGCCCCAGCATTTT
NA,TRBJ2-7,TRBD2,TRBV29-1,CSVEGTSGSSYNEQYF,TGCAGCGTTGAGGGGACTAGCGGGAGCTCCTACAATGAGCAGTACTTC
NA,TRBJ1-2,NA,TRBV7-2,CASRSGGGYGYTF,TGTGCCAGCAGATCAGGCGGTGGGTATGGCTACACCTTC
few,TRBJ2-2,NA,TRBV4-3,CASSQLYTGELFF,TGCGCCAGCAGCCAACTTTACACCGGGGAGCTGTTTTTT
few,TRBJ2-3,TRBD2,TRBV12-3/TRBV12-4,CASSFVLAGTRGDTQYF,TGTGCCAGCAGTTTTGTTCTAGCGGGGACCCGGGGAGATACGCAGTATTTT
NA,TRBJ2-7,TRBD2,TRBV12-5,CASAWRGGGEQYF,TGTGCTAGTGCTTGGCGGGGGGGCGGGGAGCAGTACTTC
many,TRBJ2-6,NA,TRBV6-4,CASSESSGANVLTF,TGTGCCAGCAGTGAGAGCTCTGGGGCCAACGTCCTGACTTTC
few,TRBJ2-4,TRBD1,TRBV6-2/TRBV6-3,CASSLRQGNIQYF,TGTGCCAGCAGCCTACGACAGGGAAACATTCAGTACTTC
NA,TRBJ1-2,TRBD1,TRBV29-1,CSVGETGTNYGYTF,TGCAGCGTTGGAGAGACAGGGACCAACTATGGCTACACCTTC
once,TRBJ2-3,NA,TRBV25-1,CASSEYRVPTDTQYF,TGTGCCAGCAGTGAATACAGGGTTCCCACAGATACGCAGTATTTT
NA,TRBJ1-5,NA,TRBV4-3,CASSQDTTGAYQPQHF,TGCGCCAGCAGCCAAGATACCACGGGGGCATATCAGCCCCAGCATTTT
NA,TRBJ2-1,TRBD2,TRBV10-3,CAISEWSGRSYNEQFF,TGTGCCATCAGTGAGTGGAGCGGGAGATCCTACAATGAGCAGTTCTTC
few,TRBJ2-3,TRBD2,TRBV10-3,CAISDGTSGKYF,TGTGCCATCAGTGATGGGACTAGCGGGAAGTATTTT
once,TRBJ2-5,TRBD1,TRBV7-6,CASSHRRQGQETQYF,TGTGCCAGCAGCCATCGCCGACAGGGGCAAGAGACCCAGTACTTC
NA,TRBJ1-1,NA,TRBV7-9,CASSLSHRVNTEAFF,TGTGCCAGCAGCTTATCCCACAGGGTGAACACTGAAGCTTTCTTT
NA,TRBJ2-6,TRBD2,TRBV27,CASSLYISGNSGANVLTF,TGTGCCAGCAGTTTATATATTAGCGGGAACTCTGGGGCCAACGTCCTGACTTTC
NA,TRBJ2-7,NA,TRBV15,CATSRDPGLVDWGSYNEQYF,TGTGCCACCAGCAGAGATCCGGGACTGGTGGATTGGGGGTCCTACAATGAGCAGTACTTC
NA,TRBJ1-1,NA,TRBV5-6,CASSFGLENTEAFF,TGTGCCAGCAGCTTTGGGTTGGAGAACACTGAAGCTTTCTTT
many,TRBJ2-7,NA,TRBV7-9,CASSLDLGHEQYF,TGTGCCAGCAGCTTAGATCTGGGCCACGAGCAGTACTTC
NA,TRBJ1-2,TRBD1,TRBV7-2,CASSSGTVHGYTF,TGTGCCAGCAGCAGCGGGACAGTCCATGGCTACACCTTC
NA,TRBJ1-6,TRBD1,TRBV19,CASRFPGQGNSPLHF,TGTGCCAGTAGATTCCCGGGACAGGGGAATTCACCCCTCCACTTT
few,TRBJ2-7,NA,TRBV7-2,CASSPERVDEQYF,TGTGCCAGCAGCCCCGAAAGGGTAGACGAGCAGTACTTC
NA,TRBJ2-1,NA,TRBV5-1,CASSPRDAGVNEQFF,TGCGCCAGCAGCCCCCGGGACGCAGGGGTCAATGAGCAGTTCTTC
few,TRBJ2-7,TRBD1,TRBV3-1,CASSRYGTATYEQYF,TGTGCCAGCAGCCGCTACGGGACAGCGACCTACGAGCAGTACTTC
few,TRBJ2-1,NA,TRBV6-2/TRBV6-3,CASSYSASNEQFF,TGTGCCAGCAGTTACTCCGCCAGCAATGAGCAGTTCTTC
NA,TRBJ2-3,TRBD1,TRBV20-1,CSWDRGSTDTQYF,TGCAGCTGGGACAGGGGTAGCACAGATACGCAGTATTTT
NA,TRBJ2-7,TRBD2,TRBV7-2,CASSRRTSGFSYEQYF,TGTGCCAGCAGCAGGAGGACTAGCGGGTTCTCCTACGAGCAGTACTTC
NA,TRBJ2-1,TRBD2,TRBV20-1,CSAMAPPGLAGNEQFF,TGCAGTGCTATGGCACCCCCGGGACTAGCGGGCAATGAGCAGTTCTTC
few,TRBJ2-3,TRBD1,TRBV7-3,CASSTDRQTDTQYF,TGTGCCAGCAGCACGGACAGGCAAACAGATACGCAGTATTTT